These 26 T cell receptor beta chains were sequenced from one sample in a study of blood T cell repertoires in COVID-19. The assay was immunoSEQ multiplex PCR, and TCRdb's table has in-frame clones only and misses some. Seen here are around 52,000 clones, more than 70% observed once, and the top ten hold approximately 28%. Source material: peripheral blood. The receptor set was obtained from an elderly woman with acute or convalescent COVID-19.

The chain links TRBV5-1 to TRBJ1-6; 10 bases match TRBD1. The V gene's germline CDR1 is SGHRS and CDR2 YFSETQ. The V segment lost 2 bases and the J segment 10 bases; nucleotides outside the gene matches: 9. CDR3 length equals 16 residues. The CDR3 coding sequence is TGCGCCAGCAGCTTATCGTCGACAGGGGGCGCGTCACCCCTCCACTTT. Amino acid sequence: CASSLSSTGGASPLHF.

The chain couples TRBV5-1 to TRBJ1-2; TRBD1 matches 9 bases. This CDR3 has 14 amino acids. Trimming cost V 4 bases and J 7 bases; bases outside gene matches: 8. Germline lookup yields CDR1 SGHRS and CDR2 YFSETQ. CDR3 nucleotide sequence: TGCGCCAGCAGCCGACCTGACAGGGGGTCTGGCTACACCTTC. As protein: CASSRPDRGSGYTF.

CDR3 protein: CASSSPWGTGQETQYF. CDR3 DNA: TGTGCCAGCAGCTCACCCTGGGGTACAGGGCAAGAGACCCAGTACTTC. The chain couples TRBV7-8 to TRBJ2-5; the D gene is possibly TRBD1 (6 bases). CDR1 is SGHVS and CDR2 is FQNEAQ in the germline V gene. Between the trimmed V and J ends, which lost 4 bases and 2 bases, there was a span of 17 bases. There are 16 residues in the CDR3.

The CDR3 DNA follows: TGTGCCATCAGTGAGACACAGGACTATGGCTACACCTTC. Its protein product is CAISETQDYGYTF. This rearrangement joins TRBV10-3 to TRBJ1-2, with a possible D match to TRBD1 (5 bases). The germline V and J ends were trimmed by 2 bases and 3 bases, with 7 bases remaining between them. This CDR3 is 13 amino acids long. Per germline, CDR1 ENHRY and CDR2 SYGVKD.

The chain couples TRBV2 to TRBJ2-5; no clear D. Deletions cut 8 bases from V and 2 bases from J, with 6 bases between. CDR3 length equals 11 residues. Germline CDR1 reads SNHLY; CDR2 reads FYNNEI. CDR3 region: CASSGQETQYF. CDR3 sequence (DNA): TGTGCCAGCTCAGGTCAAGAGACCCAGTACTTC.

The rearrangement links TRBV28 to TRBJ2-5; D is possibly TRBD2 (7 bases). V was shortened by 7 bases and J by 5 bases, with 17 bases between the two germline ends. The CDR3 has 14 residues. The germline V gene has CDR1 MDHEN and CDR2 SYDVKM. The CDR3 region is CASNPGGRGETQYF. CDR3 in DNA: TGTGCCAGCAACCCCGGGGGGCGGGGGGAGACCCAGTACTTC.

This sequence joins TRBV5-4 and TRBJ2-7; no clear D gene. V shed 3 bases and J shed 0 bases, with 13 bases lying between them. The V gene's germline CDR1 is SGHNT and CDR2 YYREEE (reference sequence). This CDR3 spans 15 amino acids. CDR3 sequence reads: CASSSSPWSSYEQYF. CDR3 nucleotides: TGTGCCAGCAGCTCCTCACCCTGGAGCTCCTACGAGCAGTACTTC.

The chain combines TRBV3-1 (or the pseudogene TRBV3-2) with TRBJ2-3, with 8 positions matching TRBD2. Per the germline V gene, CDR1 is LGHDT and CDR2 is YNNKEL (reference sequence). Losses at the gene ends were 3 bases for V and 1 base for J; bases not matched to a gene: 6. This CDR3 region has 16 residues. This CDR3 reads CASSQDAGGRTDTQYF. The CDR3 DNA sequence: TGTGCCAGCAGCCAGGACGCGGGGGGTCGCACAGATACGCAGTATTTT.

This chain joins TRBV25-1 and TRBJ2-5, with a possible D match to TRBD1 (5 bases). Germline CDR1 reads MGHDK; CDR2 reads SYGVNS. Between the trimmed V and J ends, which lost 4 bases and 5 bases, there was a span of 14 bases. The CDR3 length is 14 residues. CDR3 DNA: TGTGCCAGCAGTGCATACCAGGGTGGCGAGACCCAGTACTTC. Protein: CASSAYQGGETQYF.

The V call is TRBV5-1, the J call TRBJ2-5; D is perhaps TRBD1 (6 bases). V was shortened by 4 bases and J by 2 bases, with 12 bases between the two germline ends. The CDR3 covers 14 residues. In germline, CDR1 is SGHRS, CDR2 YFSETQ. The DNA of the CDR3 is TGCGCCAGCAGCCGTTACGGGACACAAGAGACCCAGTACTTC. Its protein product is CASSRYGTQETQYF.

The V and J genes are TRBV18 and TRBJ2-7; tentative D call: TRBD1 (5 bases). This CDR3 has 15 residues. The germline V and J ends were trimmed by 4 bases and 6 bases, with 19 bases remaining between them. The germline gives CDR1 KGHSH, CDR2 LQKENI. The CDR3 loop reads CASSLSAPGNPEQYF. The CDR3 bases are TGTGCCAGCTCACTAAGCGCTCCAGGGAACCCCGAGCAGTACTTC.

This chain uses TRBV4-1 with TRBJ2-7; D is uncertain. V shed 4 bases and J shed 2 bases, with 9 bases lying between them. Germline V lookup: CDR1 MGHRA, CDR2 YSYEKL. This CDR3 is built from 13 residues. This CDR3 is CASSLGRTYEQYF. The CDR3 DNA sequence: TGCGCCAGCAGCCTGGGCAGGACCTACGAGCAGTACTTC.

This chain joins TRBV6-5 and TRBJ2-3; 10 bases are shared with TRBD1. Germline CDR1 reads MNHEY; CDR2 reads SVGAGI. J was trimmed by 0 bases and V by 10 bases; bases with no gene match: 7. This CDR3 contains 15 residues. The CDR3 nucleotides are TGTGCCACCCAGCCGGGACAGGGGAGCACAGATACGCAGTATTTT. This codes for CATQPGQGSTDTQYF.

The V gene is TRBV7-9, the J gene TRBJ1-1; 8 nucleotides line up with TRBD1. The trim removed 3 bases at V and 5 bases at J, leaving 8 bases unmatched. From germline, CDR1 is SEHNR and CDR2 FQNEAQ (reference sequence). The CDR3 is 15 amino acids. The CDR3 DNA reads TGTGCCAGCAGCTTCGCAGGGGGCGCGGGAACTGAAGCTTTCTTT. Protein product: CASSFAGGAGTEAFF.

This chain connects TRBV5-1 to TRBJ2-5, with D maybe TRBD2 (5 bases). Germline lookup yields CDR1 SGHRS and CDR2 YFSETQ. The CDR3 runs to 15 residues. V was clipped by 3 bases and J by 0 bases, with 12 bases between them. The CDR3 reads CASSSGVGDQETQYF. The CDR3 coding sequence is TGCGCCAGCAGCTCGGGCGTCGGGGACCAAGAGACCCAGTACTTC. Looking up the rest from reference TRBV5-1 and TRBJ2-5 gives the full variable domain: KAGVTQTPRYLIKTRGQQVTLSCSPISGHRSVSWYQQTPGQGLQFLFEYFSETQRNKGNFPGRFSGRQFSNSRSEMNVSTLELGDSALYLCASSSGVGDQETQYFGPGTRLLVL.

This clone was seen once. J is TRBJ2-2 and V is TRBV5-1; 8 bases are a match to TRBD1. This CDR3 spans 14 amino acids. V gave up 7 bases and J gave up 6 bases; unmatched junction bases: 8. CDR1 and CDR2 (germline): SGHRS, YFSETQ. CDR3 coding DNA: TGCGCCAGCTCCCCCCAGGGGGCGTCCGGGGAGCTGTTTTTT. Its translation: CASSPQGASGELFF.

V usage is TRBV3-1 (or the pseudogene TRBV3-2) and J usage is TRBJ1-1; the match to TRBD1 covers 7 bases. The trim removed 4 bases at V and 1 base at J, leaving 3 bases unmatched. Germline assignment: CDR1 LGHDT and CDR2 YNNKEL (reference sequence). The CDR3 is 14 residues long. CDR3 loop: CASSRGQSNTEAFF. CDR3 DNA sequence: TGTGCCAGCAGCCGGGGACAGTCGAACACTGAAGCTTTCTTT.

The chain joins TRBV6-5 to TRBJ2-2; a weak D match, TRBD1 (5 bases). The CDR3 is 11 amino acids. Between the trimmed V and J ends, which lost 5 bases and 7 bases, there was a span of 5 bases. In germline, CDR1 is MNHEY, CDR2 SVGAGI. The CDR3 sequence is CASSQGGELFF. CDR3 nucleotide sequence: TGTGCCAGCAGTCAGGGCGGGGAGCTGTTTTTT.

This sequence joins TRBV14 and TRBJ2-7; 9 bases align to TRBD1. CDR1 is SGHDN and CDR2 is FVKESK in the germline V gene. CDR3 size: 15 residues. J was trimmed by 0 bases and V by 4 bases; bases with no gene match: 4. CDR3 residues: CASSPGTGRSYEQYF. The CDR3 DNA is TGTGCCAGCAGCCCCGGGACAGGGCGCTCCTACGAGCAGTACTTC.

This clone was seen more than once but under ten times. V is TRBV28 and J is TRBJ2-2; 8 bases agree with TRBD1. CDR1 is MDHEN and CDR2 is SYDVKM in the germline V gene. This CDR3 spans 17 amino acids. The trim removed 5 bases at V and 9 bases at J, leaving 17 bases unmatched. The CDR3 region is CASSPPDRGQSGRELFF. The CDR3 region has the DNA TGTGCCAGCAGTCCACCTGACAGGGGACAGAGTGGCCGGGAGCTGTTTTTT.

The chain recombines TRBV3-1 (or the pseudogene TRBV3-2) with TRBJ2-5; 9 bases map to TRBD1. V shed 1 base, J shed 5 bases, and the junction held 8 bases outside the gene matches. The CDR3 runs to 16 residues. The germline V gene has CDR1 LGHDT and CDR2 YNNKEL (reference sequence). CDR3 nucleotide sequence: TGTGCCAGCAGCCAAGGGCCACAGGGGGCCGGGGAGACCCAGTACTTC. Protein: CASSQGPQGAGETQYF.

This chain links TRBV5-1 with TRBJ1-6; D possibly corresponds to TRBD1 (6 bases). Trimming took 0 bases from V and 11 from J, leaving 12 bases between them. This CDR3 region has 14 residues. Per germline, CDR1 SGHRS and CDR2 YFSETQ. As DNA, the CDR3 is TGCGCCAGCAGCTTGGCCCAAGAGGGGGCACCCCTCCACTTT. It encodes CASSLAQEGAPLHF.

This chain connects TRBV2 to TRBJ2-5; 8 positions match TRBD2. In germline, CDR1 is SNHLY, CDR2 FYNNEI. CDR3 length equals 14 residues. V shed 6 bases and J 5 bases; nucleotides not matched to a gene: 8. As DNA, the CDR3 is TGTGCCAGCAGCCCTCGGTCGGGGGGGGAGACCCAGTACTTC. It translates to CASSPRSGGETQYF.

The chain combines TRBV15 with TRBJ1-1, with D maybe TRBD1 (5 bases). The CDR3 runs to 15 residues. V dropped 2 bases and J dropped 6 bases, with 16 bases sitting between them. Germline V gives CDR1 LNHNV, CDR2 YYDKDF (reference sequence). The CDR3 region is CATSRRSLDSSEAFF. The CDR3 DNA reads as TGTGCCACCAGCAGACGAAGCTTAGACAGCTCTGAAGCTTTCTTT.

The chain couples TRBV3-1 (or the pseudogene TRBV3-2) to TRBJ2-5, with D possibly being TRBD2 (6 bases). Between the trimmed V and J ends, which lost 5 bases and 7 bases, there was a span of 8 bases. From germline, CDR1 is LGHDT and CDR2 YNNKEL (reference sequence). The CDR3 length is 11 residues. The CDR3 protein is CASSSEGTQYF. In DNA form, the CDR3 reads TGTGCCAGCAGCTCGGAGGGGACCCAGTACTTC.

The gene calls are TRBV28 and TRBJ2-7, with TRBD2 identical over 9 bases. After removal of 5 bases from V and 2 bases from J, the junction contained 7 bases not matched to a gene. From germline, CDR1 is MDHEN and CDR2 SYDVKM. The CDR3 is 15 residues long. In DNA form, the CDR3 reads TGTGCCAGCAGTCTGAGCGGGGGGCCCACCTACGAGCAGTACGTC. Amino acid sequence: CASSLSGGPTYEQYV.